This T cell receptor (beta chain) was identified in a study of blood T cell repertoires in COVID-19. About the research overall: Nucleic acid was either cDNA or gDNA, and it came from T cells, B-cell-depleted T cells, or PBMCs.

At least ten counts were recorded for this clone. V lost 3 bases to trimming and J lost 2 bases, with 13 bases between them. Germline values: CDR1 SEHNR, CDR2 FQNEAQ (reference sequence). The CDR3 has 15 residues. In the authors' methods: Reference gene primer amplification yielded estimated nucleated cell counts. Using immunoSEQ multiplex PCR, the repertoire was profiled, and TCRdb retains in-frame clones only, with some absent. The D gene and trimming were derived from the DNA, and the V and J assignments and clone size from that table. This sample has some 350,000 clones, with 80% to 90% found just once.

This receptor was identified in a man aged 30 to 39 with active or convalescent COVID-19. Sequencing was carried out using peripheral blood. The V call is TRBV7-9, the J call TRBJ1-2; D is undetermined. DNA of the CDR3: TGTGCCAGCAGCTTGCTTCTGGGAGGGAACTATGGCTACACCTTC. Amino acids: CASSLLLGGNYGYTF.